These T cell receptor beta chains were read from a single sample in a study of shared clonotypes between healthy human individuals. Repertoires were generated with immunoSEQ multiplex PCR, while TCRdb's copy carries only in-frame clones and drops some. Among fewer than 1 million clones listed, about 96% were seen once. Source material: naive CD8+ T cells sorted from blood. All receptors derive from a man between 25 and 39 years old in good health. Each CDR3 is given with its conserved first and last residue. The D gene is left open where the match is weak. Where a row states a size, it is once, few, many or the class of an expanded clone; other rows omit it.

cdr3_length	v_call	j_call	clone_size	d_call	cdr3_nt	cdr3_aa
14	TRBV6-5	TRBJ2-7	NA	NA	TGTGCCAGCAGTTACTCGAAACACAACTACGAGCAGTACTTC	CASSYSKHNYEQYF
14	TRBV11-2	TRBJ2-7	once	TRBD2	TGTGCCAGCAGCCCCGCGGGGGGTTTCGACGAGCAGTACTTC	CASSPAGGFDEQYF
17	TRBV4-1	TRBJ2-7	NA	NA	TGCGCCAGCAGCCAAGAAGAGGGGGTCGGGGCAGCCTACGAGCAGTACTTC	CASSQEEGVGAAYEQYF
15	TRBV5-6	TRBJ1-1	NA	TRBD1	TGTGCCAGCAGCTTGGCCGGGACAGGGAACACTGAAGCTTTCTTT	CASSLAGTGNTEAFF
13	TRBV11-1	TRBJ2-7	NA	NA	TGTGCCAGCAGCCACTCGGAGGTTCGGGAGCAGTACTTC	CASSHSEVREQYF
15	TRBV10-3	TRBJ2-7	NA	TRBD1	TGTGCCATCAGTGAGCCGGGGACAGGGGGTTACGAGCAGTACTTC	CAISEPGTGGYEQYF
14	TRBV5-5	TRBJ2-7	NA	TRBD1	TGTGCCAGCAGCTTAGGACAGGGGCCGGACGAGCAGTACTTC	CASSLGQGPDEQYF
15	TRBV28	TRBJ2-2	NA	TRBD2	TGTGCCACCAAGGGACTAGCGGGTTGGACCGGGGAGCTGTTTTTT	CATKGLAGWTGELFF
14	TRBV5-1	TRBJ2-7	NA	NA	TGCGCCAGCAGCCACCGGGACACCTCCTACGAGCAGTACTTC	CASSHRDTSYEQYF
18	TRBV4-1	TRBJ2-1	few	NA	TGCGCCAGCAGCCATCTCCAGGAAGTCGGGGGTACTTTCAGTGAGCAGTTCTTC	CASSHLQEVGGTFSEQFF
17	TRBV13	TRBJ1-3	NA	NA	TGTGCCAGCAGCCTAGCCCCCACAGGAGATTGGTCACACACCATATATTTT	CASSLAPTGDWSHTIYF
12	TRBV6-5	TRBJ2-7	NA	NA	TGTGCCAGCAGTTACGAGGGCTACGAGCAGTACTTC	CASSYEGYEQYF
17	TRBV5-6	TRBJ2-3	NA	TRBD1	TGTGCCAGCAGCCCGGGACAGGGGGCGCTTGTCACAGATACGCAGTATTTT	CASSPGQGALVTDTQYF
20	TRBV27	TRBJ2-7	NA	TRBD1	TGTGCCAGTCACAGGGGGCAGTTTATGATGGACCATCCTAGGGTATACGAGCAGTACTTC	CASHRGQFMMDHPRVYEQYF
13	TRBV27	TRBJ2-7	NA	NA	TGTGCCAGCAGTTCTCCAACAGGGCCCCCAAAGTACTTC	CASSSPTGPPKYF
14	TRBV27	TRBJ1-5	NA	NA	TGTGCCAGCAGTCTCGACCGAGGGAGGCAGCCCCAGCATTTT	CASSLDRGRQPQHF
16	TRBV19	TRBJ1-1	NA	TRBD1	TGTGCCACCTGGACGGGACAGGGGCCCATGAACACTGAAGCTTTCTTT	CATWTGQGPMNTEAFF
16	TRBV7-9	TRBJ2-3	NA	TRBD2	TGTGCCAGCAGCTTACCTAGCGGCCTCGGCACAGATACGCAGTATTTT	CASSLPSGLGTDTQYF
13	TRBV27	TRBJ2-7	NA	NA	TGTGCCAGCAGTTGGGGGGCCCCCTACGAGCAGTACTTC	CASSWGAPYEQYF
15	TRBV10-3	TRBJ1-5	NA	NA	TGTGCCATCAGTGAGTGGGGGGGCAGCAATCAGCCCCAGCATTTT	CAISEWGGSNQPQHF
16	TRBV7-6	TRBJ2-2	once	TRBD1	TGTGCCAGCAGCTTAGAGGGCAGGGGGCGACCCGGGGAGCTGTTTTTT	CASSLEGRGRPGELFF
16	TRBV6-6	TRBJ2-7	NA	TRBD1	TGTGCCAGCAGTTCCGCGGGACAGGAGCCTTTTTACGAGCAGTACTTC	CASSSAGQEPFYEQYF
14	TRBV27	TRBJ2-7	NA	TRBD2	TGTGCCAGCATCGGTAGCGGGACCCCCTACGAGCAGTACTTC	CASIGSGTPYEQYF
16	TRBV5-1	TRBJ2-1	NA	TRBD2	TGCGCCACCACAGGTCCGCATAGCGGGAGCTACAATGAGCAGTTCTTC	CATTGPHSGSYNEQFF
17	TRBV4-2	TRBJ2-2	NA	TRBD1	TGTGCCAGCAGCCCACAGGGGGCGGTACGGAGCACCGGGGAGCTGTTTTTT	CASSPQGAVRSTGELFF
15	TRBV5-5	TRBJ2-7	NA	NA	TGTGCCAGCAGCTTATCCGCGGAATCGGGGAACGAGCAGTACTTC	CASSLSAESGNEQYF
15	TRBV28	TRBJ2-3	NA	NA	TGTGCCAGCAGTTTAGTTTTGGAGTATTTGGATACGCAGTATTTT	CASSLVLEYLDTQYF
14	TRBV5-6	TRBJ2-7	NA	NA	TGTGCCAGCAGCCATGCCGGGAACTCCTACGAGCAGTACTTC	CASSHAGNSYEQYF
17	TRBV4-1	TRBJ1-1	NA	NA	TGCGCCAGCAGCCTAAGGCCCGGGTGGGAAGGGACCACTGAAGCTTTCTTT	CASSLRPGWEGTTEAFF
15	TRBV6-5	TRBJ1-1	NA	NA	TGTGCCAGCAGTAGACAGACGGACATGAACACTGAAGCTTTCTTT	CASSRQTDMNTEAFF
13	TRBV28	TRBJ2-1	NA	NA	TGTGCCAGCAGTCCGGGGTCCTACAATGAGCAGTTCTTC	CASSPGSYNEQFF
19	TRBV7-6	TRBJ2-1	NA	TRBD1	TGTGCCAGCAGTCACCCCGGCCGGACAGGGGGCTTCTCCTACAATGAGCAGTTCTTC	CASSHPGRTGGFSYNEQFF
17	TRBV7-9	TRBJ2-7	NA	NA	TGTGCCAGCAGCTCCGGACCCCGGGACACCCATTCCTACGAGCAGTACTTC	CASSSGPRDTHSYEQYF
13	TRBV4-3	TRBJ2-7	NA	TRBD2	TGCGCCAGCAGCCCCGGGACTAGTCTCGAGCAGTACTTC	CASSPGTSLEQYF
14	TRBV7-9	TRBJ1-2	NA	TRBD1	TGTGCCAGCAGCGACTCAGGGGGCGCGTATGGCTACACCTTC	CASSDSGGAYGYTF
15	TRBV7-9	TRBJ2-2	NA	TRBD2	TGTGCCAGCAGACCAGCGGGAGGAGGCACCGGGGAGCTGTTTTTT	CASRPAGGGTGELFF
14	TRBV7-9	TRBJ2-7	NA	NA	TGTGCCAGCAGCGCGACACCACTAGCTGACGAGCAGTACTTC	CASSATPLADEQYF
15	TRBV7-9	TRBJ1-1	once	TRBD1	TGTGCCAGCAGCTTAGTGGGACAGGGGGAGATAGTCGCTTTCTTT	CASSLVGQGEIVAFF
19	TRBV21-1	TRBJ2-5	NA	NA	TGTGCCAGCAGCAAACAACCGGGACTAGCGGGAGTAAGGGGGAAGACCCAGTACTTC	CASSKQPGLAGVRGKTQYF
20	TRBV27	TRBJ2-5	NA	NA	TGTGCCAGCAGTTCCCAGGTGACAGGAGCACTCCCTTCCCAAAAAGAGACCCAGTACTTC	CASSSQVTGALPSQKETQYF
15	TRBV5-4	TRBJ2-1	NA	NA	TGTGCCAGCAGCGTAACGGGAAGCTCCTACAATGAGCAGTTCTTC	CASSVTGSSYNEQFF